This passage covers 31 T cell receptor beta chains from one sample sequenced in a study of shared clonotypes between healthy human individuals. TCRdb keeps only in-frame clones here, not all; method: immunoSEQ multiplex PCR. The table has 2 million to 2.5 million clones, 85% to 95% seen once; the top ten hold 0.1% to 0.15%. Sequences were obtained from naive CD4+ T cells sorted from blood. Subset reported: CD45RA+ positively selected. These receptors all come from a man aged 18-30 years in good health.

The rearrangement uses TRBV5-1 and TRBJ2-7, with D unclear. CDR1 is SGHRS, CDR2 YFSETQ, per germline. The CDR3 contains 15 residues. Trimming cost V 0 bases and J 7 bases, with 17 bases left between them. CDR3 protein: CASSLASSGVGEQYF. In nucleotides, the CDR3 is TGCGCCAGCAGCTTGGCCTCATCTGGGGTCGGGGAGCAGTACTTC.

The DNA for the CDR3 is TGCGCCAGCAGATCCGTGTGGGCGGAAGAGACCCAGTACTTC. This encodes CASRSVWAEETQYF. The genes are TRBV5-1 and TRBJ2-5; D unresolved. The germline V and J ends were trimmed by 5 bases and 3 bases, with 14 bases remaining between them. The CDR3 is 14 residues long. The germline gives CDR1 SGHRS, CDR2 YFSETQ.

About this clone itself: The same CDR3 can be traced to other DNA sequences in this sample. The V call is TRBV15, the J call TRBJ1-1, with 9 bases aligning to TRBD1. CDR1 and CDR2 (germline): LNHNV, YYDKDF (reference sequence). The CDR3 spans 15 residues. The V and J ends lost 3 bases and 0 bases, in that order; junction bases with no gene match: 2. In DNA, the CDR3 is TGTGCCACCAGCAGGGGACAGGGACTGAACACTGAAGCTTTCTTT. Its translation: CATSRGQGLNTEAFF.

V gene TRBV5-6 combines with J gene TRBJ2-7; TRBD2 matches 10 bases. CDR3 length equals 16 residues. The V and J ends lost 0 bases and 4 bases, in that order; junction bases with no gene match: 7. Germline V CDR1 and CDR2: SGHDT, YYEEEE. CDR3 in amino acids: CASSLALAGVGYEQYF. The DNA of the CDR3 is TGTGCCAGCAGCTTGGCTCTAGCGGGAGTGGGGTACGAGCAGTACTTC. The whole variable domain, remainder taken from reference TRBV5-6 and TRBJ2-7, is DAGVTQSPTHLIKTRGQQVTLRCSPKSGHDTVSWYQQALGQGPQFIFQYYEEEERQRGNFPDRFSGHQFPNYSSELNVNALLLGDSALYLCASSLALAGVGYEQYFGPGTRLTVT.

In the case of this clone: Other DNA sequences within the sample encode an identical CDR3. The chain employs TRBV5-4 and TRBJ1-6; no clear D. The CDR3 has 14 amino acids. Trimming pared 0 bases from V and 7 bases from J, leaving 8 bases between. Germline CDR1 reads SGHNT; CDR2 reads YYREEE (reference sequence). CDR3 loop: CASSLDNLNSPLHF. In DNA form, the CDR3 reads TGTGCCAGCAGCTTGGATAACTTAAATTCACCCCTCCACTTT.

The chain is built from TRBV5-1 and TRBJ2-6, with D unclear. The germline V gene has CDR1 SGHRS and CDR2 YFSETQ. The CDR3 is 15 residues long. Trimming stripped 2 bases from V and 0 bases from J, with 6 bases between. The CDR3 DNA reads TGCGCCAGCAGCTTCAACCCCTCTGGGGCCAACGTCCTGACTTTC. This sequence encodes CASSFNPSGANVLTF.

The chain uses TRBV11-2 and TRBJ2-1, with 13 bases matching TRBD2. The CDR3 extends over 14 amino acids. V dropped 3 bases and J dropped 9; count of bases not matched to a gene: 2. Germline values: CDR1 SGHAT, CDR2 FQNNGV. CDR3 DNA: TGTGCCAGCAGCTTGGGACTAGCGGGATCTGAGCAGTTCTTC. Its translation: CASSLGLAGSEQFF.

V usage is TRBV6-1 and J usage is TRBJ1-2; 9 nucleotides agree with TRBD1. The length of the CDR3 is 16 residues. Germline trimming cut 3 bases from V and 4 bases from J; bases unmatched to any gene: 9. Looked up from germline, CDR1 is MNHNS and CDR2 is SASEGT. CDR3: CASSDRTGDGSYGYTF. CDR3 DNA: TGTGCCAGCAGTGATAGGACAGGGGACGGGAGCTATGGCTACACCTTC.

The CDR3 DNA sequence: TGTGCCACCGCAAGGATTTTTGTTCAAGAGACCCAGTACTTC. This encodes CATARIFVQETQYF. This chain joins TRBV28 and TRBJ2-5; D gene ambiguous. Trimming took off 10 bases at V and 2 bases at J, with 17 bases between the two ends. Germline CDR1 and CDR2: MDHEN and SYDVKM. CDR3 size: 14 residues.

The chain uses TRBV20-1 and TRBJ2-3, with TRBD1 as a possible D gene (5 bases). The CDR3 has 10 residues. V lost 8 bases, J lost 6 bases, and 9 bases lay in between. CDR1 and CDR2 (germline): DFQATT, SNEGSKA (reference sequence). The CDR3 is CSPTGDTQYF. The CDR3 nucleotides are TGCAGTCCAACAGGCGATACGCAGTATTTT.

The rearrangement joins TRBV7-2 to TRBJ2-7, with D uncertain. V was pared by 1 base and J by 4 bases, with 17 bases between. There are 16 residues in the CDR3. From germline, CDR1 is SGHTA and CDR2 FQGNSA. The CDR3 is CASSLGAAYPRYEQYF. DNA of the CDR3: TGTGCCAGCAGCTTAGGTGCGGCTTACCCGCGGTACGAGCAGTACTTC.

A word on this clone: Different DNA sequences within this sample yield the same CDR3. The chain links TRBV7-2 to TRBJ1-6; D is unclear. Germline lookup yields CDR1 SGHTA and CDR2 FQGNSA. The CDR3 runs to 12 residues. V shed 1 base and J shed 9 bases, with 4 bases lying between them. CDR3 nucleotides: TGTGCCAGCAGCTTAGGGGCTTCACCCCTCCACTTT. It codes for CASSLGASPLHF.

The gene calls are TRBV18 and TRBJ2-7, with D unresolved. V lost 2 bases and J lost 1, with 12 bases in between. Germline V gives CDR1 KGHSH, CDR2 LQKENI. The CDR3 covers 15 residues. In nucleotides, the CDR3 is TGTGCCAGCTCACCAAAGCAACCGGATTCCTACGAGCAGTACTTC. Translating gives CASSPKQPDSYEQYF.

The CDR3 is CASSEGLSTDTQYF. The DNA of the CDR3 is TGTGCCAGCTCAGAGGGACTTAGCACAGATACGCAGTATTTT. This chain joins TRBV6-1 and TRBJ2-3; D perhaps matches TRBD2 (6 bases). CDR1 is MNHNS, CDR2 SASEGT, per germline. Trimming removed 8 bases at V and 0 bases at J, with 12 bases between. This CDR3 has 14 residues.

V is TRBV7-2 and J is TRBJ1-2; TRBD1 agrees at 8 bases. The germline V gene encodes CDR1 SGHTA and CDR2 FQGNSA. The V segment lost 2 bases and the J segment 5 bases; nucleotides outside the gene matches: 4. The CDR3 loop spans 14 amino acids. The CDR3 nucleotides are TGTGCCAGCAGCTTACACGACAGGGGATATGGCTACACCTTC. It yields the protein CASSLHDRGYGYTF.

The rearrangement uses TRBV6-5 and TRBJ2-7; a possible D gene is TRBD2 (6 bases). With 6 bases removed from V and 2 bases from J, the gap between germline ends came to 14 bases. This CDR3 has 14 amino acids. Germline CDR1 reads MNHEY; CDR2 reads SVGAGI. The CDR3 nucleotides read TGTGCCAGCAGGTCCCGGGACTGGCCCTACGAGCAGTACTTC. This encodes CASRSRDWPYEQYF.

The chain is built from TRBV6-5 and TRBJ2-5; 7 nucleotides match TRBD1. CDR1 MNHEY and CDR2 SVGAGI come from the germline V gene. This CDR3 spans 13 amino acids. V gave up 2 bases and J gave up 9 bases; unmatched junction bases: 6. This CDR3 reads CASSYGTGAAQYF. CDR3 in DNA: TGTGCCAGCAGTTACGGCACAGGGGCTGCCCAGTACTTC.

CDR3 protein: CASSRDRGLPGAFF. CDR3 bases: TGTGCCAGCAGTAGGGACAGGGGGCTGCCGGGAGCTTTCTTT. The chain couples TRBV11-2 to TRBJ1-1; 12 bases align to TRBD1. Losses at the gene ends were 6 bases for V and 10 bases for J; bases not matched to a gene: 9. The CDR3 is 14 amino acids. Germline assignment: CDR1 SGHAT and CDR2 FQNNGV. Using reference TRBV11-2 and TRBJ1-1 for the parts outside the CDR3, the full variable domain is EAGVAQSPRYKIIEKRQSVAFWCNPISGHATLYWYQQILGQGPKLLIQFQNNGVVDDSQLPKDRFSAERLKGVDSTLKIQPAKLEDSAVYLCASSRDRGLPGAFFGQGTRLTVV.

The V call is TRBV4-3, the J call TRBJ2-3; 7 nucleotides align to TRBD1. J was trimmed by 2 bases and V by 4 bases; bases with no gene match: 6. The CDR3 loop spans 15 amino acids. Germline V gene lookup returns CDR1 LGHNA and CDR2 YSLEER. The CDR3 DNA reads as TGCGCCAGCAGCCCCCGACAGGGAAACACAGATACGCAGTATTTT. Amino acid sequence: CASSPRQGNTDTQYF.

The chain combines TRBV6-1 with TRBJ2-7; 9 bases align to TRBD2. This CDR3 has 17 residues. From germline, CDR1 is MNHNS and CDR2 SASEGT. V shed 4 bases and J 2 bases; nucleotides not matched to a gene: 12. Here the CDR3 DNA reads TGTGCCAGCAGTGCTGGTTCTAGCGGGGACCCCGCCTACGAGCAGTACTTC. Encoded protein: CASSAGSSGDPAYEQYF.

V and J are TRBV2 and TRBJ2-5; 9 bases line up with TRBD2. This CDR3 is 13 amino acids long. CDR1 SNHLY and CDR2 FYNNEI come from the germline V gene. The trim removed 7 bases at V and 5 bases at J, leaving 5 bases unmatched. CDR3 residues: CASTSGRSETQYF. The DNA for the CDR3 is TGTGCCAGCACAAGCGGGAGGAGCGAGACCCAGTACTTC.

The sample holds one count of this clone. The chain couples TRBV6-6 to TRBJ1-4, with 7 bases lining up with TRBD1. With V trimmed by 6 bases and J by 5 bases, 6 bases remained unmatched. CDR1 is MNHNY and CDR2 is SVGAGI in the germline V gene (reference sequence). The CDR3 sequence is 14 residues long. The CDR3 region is CASRPGQPNEKLFF. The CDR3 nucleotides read TGTGCCAGCAGGCCGGGACAGCCGAATGAAAAACTGTTTTTT.

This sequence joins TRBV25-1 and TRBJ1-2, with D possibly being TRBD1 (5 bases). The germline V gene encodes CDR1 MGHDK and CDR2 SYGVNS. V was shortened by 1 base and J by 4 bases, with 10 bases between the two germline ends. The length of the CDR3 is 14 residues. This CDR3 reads CASSESGRSYGYTF. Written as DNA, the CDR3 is TGTGCCAGCAGTGAATCGGGACGGTCCTATGGCTACACCTTC.

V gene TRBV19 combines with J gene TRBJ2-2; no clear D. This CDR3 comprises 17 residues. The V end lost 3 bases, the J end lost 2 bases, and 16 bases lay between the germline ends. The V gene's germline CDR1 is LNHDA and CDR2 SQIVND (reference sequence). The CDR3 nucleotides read TGTGCCAGTAGTATTGCACTTTGGGCCGCTAACACCGGGGAGCTGTTTTTT. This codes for CASSIALWAANTGELFF.

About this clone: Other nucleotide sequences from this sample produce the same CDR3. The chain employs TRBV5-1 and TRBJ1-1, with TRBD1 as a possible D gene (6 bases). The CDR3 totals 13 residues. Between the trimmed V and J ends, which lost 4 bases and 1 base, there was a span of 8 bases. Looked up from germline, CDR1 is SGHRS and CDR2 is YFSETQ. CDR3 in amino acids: CASSLGGNTEAFF. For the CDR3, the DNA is TGCGCCAGCAGCCTAGGGGGGAACACTGAAGCTTTCTTT. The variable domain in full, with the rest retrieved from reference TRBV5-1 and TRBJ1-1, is KAGVTQTPRYLIKTRGQQVTLSCSPISGHRSVSWYQQTPGQGLQFLFEYFSETQRNKGNFPGRFSGRQFSNSRSEMNVSTLELGDSALYLCASSLGGNTEAFFGQGTRLTVV.

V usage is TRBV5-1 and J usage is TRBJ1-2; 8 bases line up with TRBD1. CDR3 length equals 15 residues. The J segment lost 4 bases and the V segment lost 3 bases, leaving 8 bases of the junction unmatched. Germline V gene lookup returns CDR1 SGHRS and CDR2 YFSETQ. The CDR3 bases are TGCGCCAGCAGCTGGGGTGGACAGGGATTCTATGGCTACACCTTC. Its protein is CASSWGGQGFYGYTF. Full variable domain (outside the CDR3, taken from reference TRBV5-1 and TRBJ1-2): KAGVTQTPRYLIKTRGQQVTLSCSPISGHRSVSWYQQTPGQGLQFLFEYFSETQRNKGNFPGRFSGRQFSNSRSEMNVSTLELGDSALYLCASSWGGQGFYGYTFGSGTRLTVV.

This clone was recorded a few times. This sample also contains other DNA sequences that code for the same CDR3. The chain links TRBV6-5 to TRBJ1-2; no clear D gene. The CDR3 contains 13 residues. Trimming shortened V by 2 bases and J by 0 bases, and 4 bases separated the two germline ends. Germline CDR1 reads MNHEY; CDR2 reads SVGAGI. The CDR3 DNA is TGTGCCAGCAGTTACGGTACTAACTATGGCTACACCTTC. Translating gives CASSYGTNYGYTF.

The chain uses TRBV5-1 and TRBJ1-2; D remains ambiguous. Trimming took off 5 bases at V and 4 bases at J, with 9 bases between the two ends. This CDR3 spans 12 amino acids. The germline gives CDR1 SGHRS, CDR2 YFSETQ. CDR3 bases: TGCGCCAGCAGAAGGGAAGGCTATGGCTACACCTTC. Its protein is CASRREGYGYTF. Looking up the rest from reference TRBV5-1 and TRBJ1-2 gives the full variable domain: KAGVTQTPRYLIKTRGQQVTLSCSPISGHRSVSWYQQTPGQGLQFLFEYFSETQRNKGNFPGRFSGRQFSNSRSEMNVSTLELGDSALYLCASRREGYGYTFGSGTRLTVV.

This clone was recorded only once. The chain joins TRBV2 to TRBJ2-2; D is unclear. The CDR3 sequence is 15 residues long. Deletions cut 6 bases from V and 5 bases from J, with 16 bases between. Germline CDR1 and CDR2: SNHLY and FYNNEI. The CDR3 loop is CASSLGPPKTGELFF. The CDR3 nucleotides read TGTGCCAGCAGCCTCGGACCCCCCAAGACCGGGGAGCTGTTTTTT.

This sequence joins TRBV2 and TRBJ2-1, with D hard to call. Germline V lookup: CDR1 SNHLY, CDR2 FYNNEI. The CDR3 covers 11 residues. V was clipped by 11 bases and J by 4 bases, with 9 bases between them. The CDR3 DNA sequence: TGTGCCGAGGAACAATACAATGAGCAGTTCTTC. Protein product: CAEEQYNEQFF. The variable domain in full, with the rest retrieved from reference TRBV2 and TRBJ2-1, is EPEVTQTPSHQVTQMGQEVILRCVPISNHLYFYWYRQILGQKVEFLVSFYNNEISEKSEIFDDQFSVERPDGSNFTLKIRSTKLEDSAMYFCAEEQYNEQFFGPGTRLTVL.

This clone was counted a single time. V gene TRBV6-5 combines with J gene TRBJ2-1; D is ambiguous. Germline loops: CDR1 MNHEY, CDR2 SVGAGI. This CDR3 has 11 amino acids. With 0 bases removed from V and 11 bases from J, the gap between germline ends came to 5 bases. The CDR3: CASSYSEKQFF. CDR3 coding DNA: TGTGCCAGCAGTTACTCGGAGAAGCAGTTCTTC.